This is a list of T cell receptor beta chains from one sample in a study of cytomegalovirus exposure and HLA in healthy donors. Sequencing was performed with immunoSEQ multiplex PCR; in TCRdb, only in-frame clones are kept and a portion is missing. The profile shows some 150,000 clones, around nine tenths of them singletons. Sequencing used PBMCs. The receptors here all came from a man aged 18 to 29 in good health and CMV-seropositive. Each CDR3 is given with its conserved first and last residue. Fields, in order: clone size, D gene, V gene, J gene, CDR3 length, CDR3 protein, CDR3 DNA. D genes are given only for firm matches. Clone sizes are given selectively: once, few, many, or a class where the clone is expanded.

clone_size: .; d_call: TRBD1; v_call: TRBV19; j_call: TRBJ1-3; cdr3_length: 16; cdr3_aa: CASSMGRDRAGNTIYF; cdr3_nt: TGTGCCAGTAGTATGGGAAGAGACAGGGCTGGAAACACCATATATTTT
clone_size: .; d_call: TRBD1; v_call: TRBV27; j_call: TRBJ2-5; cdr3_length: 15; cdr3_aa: CASSPRDREWETQYF; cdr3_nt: TGTGCCAGCAGTCCAAGGGACAGGGAATGGGAGACCCAGTACTTC
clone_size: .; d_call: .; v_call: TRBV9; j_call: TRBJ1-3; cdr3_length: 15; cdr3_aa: CASSYDGQSGNTIYF; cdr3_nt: TGTGCCAGCAGCTACGATGGGCAGTCTGGAAACACCATATATTTT
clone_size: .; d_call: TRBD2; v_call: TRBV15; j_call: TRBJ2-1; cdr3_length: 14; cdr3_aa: CATSRHRGVNEQFF; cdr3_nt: TGTGCCACCAGCAGACATCGGGGGGTTAATGAGCAGTTCTTC
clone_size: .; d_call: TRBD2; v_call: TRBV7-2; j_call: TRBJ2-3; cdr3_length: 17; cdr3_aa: CASSLSPLAARTDTQYF; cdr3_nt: TGTGCCAGCAGCCTGAGCCCTCTAGCGGCCCGCACAGATACGCAGTATTTT
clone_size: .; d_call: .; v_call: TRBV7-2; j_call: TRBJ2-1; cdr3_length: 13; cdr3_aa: CASSLAGGPGQFF; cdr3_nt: TGTGCCAGCAGCTTAGCGGGGGGGCCCGGGCAGTTCTTC
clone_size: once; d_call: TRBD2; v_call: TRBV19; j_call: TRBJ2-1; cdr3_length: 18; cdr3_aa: CASSVGLAGGFSYNEQFF; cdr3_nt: TGTGCCAGTAGTGTGGGACTAGCGGGGGGGTTCTCCTACAATGAGCAGTTCTTC
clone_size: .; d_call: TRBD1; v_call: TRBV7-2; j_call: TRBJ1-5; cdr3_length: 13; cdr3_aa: CASSQGDWQPQHF; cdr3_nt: TGTGCCAGCAGCCAGGGGGATTGGCAGCCCCAGCATTTT
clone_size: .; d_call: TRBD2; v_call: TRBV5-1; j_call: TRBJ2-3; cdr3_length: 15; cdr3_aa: CASSPGLAGGDTQYF; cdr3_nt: TGCGCCAGCAGCCCCGGACTAGCGGGCGGAGATACGCAGTATTTT
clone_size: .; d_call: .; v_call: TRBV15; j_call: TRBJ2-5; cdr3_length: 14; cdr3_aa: CATSRDKDQETQYF; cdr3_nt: TGTGCCACCAGCAGGGACAAGGACCAAGAGACCCAGTACTTC
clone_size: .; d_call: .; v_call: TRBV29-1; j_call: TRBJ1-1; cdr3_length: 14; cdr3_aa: CSAEGLGADTEAFF; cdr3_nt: TGCAGCGCCGAAGGGCTGGGGGCGGACACTGAAGCTTTCTTT
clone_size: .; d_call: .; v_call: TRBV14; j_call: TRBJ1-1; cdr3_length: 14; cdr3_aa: CASRVVGTNTEAFF; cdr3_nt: TGTGCCAGCAGGGTTGTGGGCACGAACACTGAAGCTTTCTTT
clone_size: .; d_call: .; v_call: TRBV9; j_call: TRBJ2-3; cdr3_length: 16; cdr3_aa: CASSVGGSSRTDTQYF; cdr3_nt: TGTGCCAGCAGCGTAGGCGGTAGTAGCCGAACAGATACGCAGTATTTT
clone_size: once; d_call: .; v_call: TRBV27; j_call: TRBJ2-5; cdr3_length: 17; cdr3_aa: CASSLSIRGRYQETQYF; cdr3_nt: TGTGCCAGCAGTTTATCGATCCGAGGGAGGTACCAAGAGACCCAGTACTTC
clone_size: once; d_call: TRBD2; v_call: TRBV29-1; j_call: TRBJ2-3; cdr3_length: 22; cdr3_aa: CSVEDQLGPSGRYLGNTDTQYF; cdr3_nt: TGCAGCGTTGAAGATCAGCTAGGGCCTAGCGGGCGGTACCTAGGGAACACAGATACGCAGTATTTT
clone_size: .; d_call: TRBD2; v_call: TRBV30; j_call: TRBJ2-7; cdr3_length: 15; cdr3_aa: CAWAQGLAGAYEQYF; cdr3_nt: TGTGCCTGGGCTCAGGGACTAGCGGGCGCCTACGAGCAGTACTTC
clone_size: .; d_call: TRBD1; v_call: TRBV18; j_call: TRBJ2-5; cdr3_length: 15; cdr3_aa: CASSPRTGGGETQYF; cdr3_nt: TGTGCCAGCTCACCGCGGACAGGGGGAGGAGAGACCCAGTACTTC
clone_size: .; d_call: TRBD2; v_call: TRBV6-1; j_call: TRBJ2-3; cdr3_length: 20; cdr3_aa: CASSEFRRTSGRTSTDTQYF; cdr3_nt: TGTGCCAGCAGTGAATTTCGGAGGACTAGCGGGAGGACAAGCACAGATACGCAGTATTTT
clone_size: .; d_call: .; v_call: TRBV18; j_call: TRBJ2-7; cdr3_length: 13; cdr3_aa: CASSQQGPYEQYF; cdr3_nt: TGTGCCAGCTCACAACAGGGACCTTACGAGCAGTACTTC
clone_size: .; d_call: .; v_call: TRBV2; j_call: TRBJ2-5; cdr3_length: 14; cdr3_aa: CASKPTGVQETQYF; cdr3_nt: TGTGCCAGCAAACCGACGGGGGTCCAAGAGACCCAGTACTTC
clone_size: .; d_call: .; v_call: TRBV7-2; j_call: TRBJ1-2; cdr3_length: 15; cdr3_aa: CASSLVSGPVRSYTF; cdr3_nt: TGTGCCAGCAGCTTAGTATCAGGGCCGGTGAGGAGCTACACCTTC
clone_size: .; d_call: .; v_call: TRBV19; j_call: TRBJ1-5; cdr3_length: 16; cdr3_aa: CASSQQGAGGNQPQHF; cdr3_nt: TGTGCCAGTAGTCAACAGGGTGCAGGGGGCAATCAGCCCCAGCATTTT
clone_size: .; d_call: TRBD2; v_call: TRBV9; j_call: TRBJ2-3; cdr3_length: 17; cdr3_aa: CASSPEETSGSTDTQYF; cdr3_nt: TGTGCCAGCAGCCCAGAAGAGACTAGCGGTAGCACAGATACGCAGTATTTT
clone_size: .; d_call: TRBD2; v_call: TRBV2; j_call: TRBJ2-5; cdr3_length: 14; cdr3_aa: CASSRTSGQETQYF; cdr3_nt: TGTGCCAGCAGTCGGACTAGCGGCCAAGAGACCCAGTACTTC
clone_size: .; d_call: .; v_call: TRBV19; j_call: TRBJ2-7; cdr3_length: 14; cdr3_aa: CASSIGFPSYEQYF; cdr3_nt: TGTGCCAGTAGTATAGGATTCCCGAGCTACGAGCAGTACTTC
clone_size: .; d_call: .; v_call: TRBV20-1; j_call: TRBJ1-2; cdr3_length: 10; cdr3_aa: CAYHRAGYTF; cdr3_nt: TGCGCCTATCACAGGGCTGGCTACACCTTC
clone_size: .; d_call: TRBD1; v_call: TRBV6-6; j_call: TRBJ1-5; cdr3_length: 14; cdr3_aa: CASRDRGRNQPQHF; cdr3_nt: TGTGCCAGCAGAGACAGGGGACGCAATCAGCCCCAGCATTTT
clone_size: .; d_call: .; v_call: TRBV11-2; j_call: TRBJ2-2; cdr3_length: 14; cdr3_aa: CASSLVRGTGELFF; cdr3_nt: TGTGCCAGCAGCTTAGTAAGGGGCACCGGGGAGCTGTTTTTT
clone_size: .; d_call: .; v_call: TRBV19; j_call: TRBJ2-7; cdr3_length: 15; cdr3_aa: CASRPDSSRAYEQYF; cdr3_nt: TGTGCCAGTAGACCAGACAGTTCACGAGCCTACGAGCAGTACTTC
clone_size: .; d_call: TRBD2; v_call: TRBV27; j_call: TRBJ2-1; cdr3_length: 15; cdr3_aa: CASSLGLAARDEQFF; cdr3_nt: TGTGCCAGCAGTTTAGGCCTAGCGGCCAGGGATGAGCAGTTCTTC
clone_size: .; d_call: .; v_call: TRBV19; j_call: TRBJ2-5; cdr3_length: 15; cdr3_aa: CASSIGVTGQETQYF; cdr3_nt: TGTGCCAGTAGTATTGGTGTGACGGGACAAGAGACCCAGTACTTC
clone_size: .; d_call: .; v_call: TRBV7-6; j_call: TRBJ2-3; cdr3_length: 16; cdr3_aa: CASSLGTAVSTDTQYF; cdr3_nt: TGTGCCAGCAGCTTAGGAACAGCCGTTAGCACAGATACGCAGTATTTT
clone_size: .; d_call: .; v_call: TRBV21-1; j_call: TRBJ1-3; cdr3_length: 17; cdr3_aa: CASSKGGGLVAGNTIYF; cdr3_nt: TGTGCCAGCAGCAAAGGGGGGGGACTAGTGGCTGGAAACACCATATATTTT
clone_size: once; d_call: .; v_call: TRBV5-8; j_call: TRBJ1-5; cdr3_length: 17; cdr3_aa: CASRLYGGKRSLQPQHF; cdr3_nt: TGTGCCAGCAGGTTATACGGGGGTAAAAGGAGTTTACAGCCCCAGCATTTT
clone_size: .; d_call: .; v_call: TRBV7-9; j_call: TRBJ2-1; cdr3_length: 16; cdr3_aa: CASSNRLGSSYNEQFF; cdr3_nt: TGTGCCAGCAGCAACCGACTAGGAAGCTCCTACAATGAGCAGTTCTTC
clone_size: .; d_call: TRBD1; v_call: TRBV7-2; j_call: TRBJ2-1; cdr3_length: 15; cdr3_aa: CASSPSGQGRNEQFF; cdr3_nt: TGTGCCAGCAGTCCGTCGGGACAGGGGCGTAATGAGCAGTTCTTC
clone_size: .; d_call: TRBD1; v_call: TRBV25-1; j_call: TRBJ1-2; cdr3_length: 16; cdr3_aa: CASSDQGQSINYGYTF; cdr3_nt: TGTGCCAGCAGTGACCAGGGACAGAGCATCAACTATGGCTACACCTTC
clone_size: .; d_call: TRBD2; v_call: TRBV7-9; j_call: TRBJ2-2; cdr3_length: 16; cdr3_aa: CASSLGLAGRSGELFF; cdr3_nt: TGTGCCAGCAGCTTAGGACTAGCGGGACGGTCCGGGGAGCTGTTTTTT
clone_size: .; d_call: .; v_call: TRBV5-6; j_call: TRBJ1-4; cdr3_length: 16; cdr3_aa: CASSFREISTNEKLFF; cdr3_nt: TGTGCCAGCAGCTTTCGGGAGATTTCAACTAATGAAAAACTGTTTTTT
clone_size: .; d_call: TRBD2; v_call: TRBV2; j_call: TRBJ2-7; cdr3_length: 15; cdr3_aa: CASSGLAGSSYEQYF; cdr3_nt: TGTGCCAGCAGTGGACTAGCGGGGAGCTCCTACGAGCAGTACTTC
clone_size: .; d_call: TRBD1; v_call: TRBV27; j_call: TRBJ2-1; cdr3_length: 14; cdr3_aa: CASSTGGAHNEQFF; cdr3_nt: TGTGCCAGCAGTACAGGGGGCGCTCACAATGAGCAGTTCTTC
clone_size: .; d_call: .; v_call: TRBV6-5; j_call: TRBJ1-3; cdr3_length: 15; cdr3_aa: CASSYSGRSGNTIYF; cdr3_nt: TGTGCCAGCAGTTACTCTGGGAGGTCTGGAAACACCATATATTTT
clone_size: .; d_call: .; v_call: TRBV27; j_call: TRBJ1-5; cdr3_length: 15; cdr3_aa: CASSRERGLNQPQHF; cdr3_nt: TGTGCCAGCAGTAGGGAAAGAGGGCTCAATCAGCCCCAGCATTTT
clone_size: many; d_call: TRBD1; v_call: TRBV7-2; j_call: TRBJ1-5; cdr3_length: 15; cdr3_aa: CASSPTDRTNQPQHF; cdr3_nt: TGTGCCAGCAGCCCTACGGACAGGACGAATCAGCCCCAGCATTTT
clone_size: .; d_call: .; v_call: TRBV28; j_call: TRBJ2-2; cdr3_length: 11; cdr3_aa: CASSFRRGLFF; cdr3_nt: TGTGCCAGCAGTTTTAGAAGGGGGCTGTTTTTT
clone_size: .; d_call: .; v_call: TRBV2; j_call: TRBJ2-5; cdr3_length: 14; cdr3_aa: CASSAERGRETQYF; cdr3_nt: TGTGCCAGCAGTGCGGAGAGAGGGAGAGAGACCCAGTACTTC
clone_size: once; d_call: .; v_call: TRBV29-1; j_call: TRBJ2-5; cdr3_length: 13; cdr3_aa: CSVEGRPTNTQYF; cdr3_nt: TGCAGCGTTGAAGGGAGACCGACGAATACCCAGTACTTC
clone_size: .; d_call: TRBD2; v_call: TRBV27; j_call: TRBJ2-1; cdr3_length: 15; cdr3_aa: CASSTLAGGYNEQFF; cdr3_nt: TGTGCCAGCAGTACTCTAGCGGGAGGGTACAATGAGCAGTTCTTC
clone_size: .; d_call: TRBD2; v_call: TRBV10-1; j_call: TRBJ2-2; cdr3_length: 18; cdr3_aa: CASSFGLAGGRCTGELFF; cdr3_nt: TGCGCCAGCAGTTTCGGACTAGCGGGGGGCCGTTGTACCGGGGAGCTGTTTTTT
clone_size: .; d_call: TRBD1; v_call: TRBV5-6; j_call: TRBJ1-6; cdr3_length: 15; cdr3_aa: CASSLGDSNNSPLHF; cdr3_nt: TGTGCCAGCAGCTTGGGGGACAGCAATAATTCACCCCTCCACTTT
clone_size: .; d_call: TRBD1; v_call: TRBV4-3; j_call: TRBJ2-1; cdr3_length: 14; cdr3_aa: CASSGDSSYNEQFF; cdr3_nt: TGCGCCAGCAGCGGGGACAGCTCCTACAATGAGCAGTTCTTC
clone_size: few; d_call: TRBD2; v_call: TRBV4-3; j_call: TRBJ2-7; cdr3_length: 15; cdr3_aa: CASSQDTSGGYEQYF; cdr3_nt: TGCGCCAGCAGCCAAGATACTAGCGGGGGCTACGAGCAGTACTTC